This TCR beta chain appears in the sequencing data of a study of OX40 agonist ivuxolimab in advanced cancers. Study at large: Previous treatment with anti-PD-1, anti-PD-L1 or anti-CTLA-4 therapy was allowed; approximately 40% had received some. Notes on the study in general: CD8+ T cells were the subset that, on average, had more expanded clones than CD4+.

Sequenced by immunoSEQ multiplex PCR; TCRdb stores in-frame clones only, minus some. The data show about 54,000 clones, with roughly 86% seen just once and 1.2% held by the top ten. To note about this clone: Antigen unknown.

Sequencing was performed on CD4+ or CD8+ T cells sorted from blood, taken in a trial of the OX40 agonist ivuxolimab. This clonotype was obtained from an adult with an advanced solid tumor such as melanoma, head and neck, liver or kidney cancer.

The CDR3, as DNA: TGTGCCAGCACCTTACAGGGGAACTATGGCTACACCTTC. It translates to CASTLQGNYGYTF. The V call is TRBV5-5, the J call TRBJ1-2, with 7 bases fitting TRBD1. Germline V gives CDR1 SGHKS, CDR2 YYEKEE (reference sequence). This CDR3 has 13 residues. The J segment lost 2 bases and the V segment lost 6 bases, leaving 4 bases of the junction unmatched.